This TCR beta chain originates from a study of cytomegalovirus exposure and HLA in healthy donors. General observations from the study: Later analysis associated a missense DCLRE1C variant with TCR beta V- and J-gene trimming. An ancestry cluster, one associated with Asian ancestry, reportedly showed fewer N-insertions than the approximately 670-donor mean in a later analysis. Some segments of the V type, notably TRBV6-2 and TRBV6-3, were excluded as indistinguishable.

The CDR3 runs to 13 residues. V lost 2 bases, J lost 14 bases, and 11 bases stayed unmatched. CDR1 is MGHDK and CDR2 is SYGVNS in the germline V gene. Primers: 60 Vbeta forward and 13 Jbeta reverse. Only in-frame clones appear in the TCRdb table, and some are missing; sequencing was by immunoSEQ multiplex PCR. The sample shows some 210,000 clones, approximately 87% of them seen only once. This clone has more than one count but fewer than ten. The antigen is not known. This clonotype was sampled from a man aged 25-45 years in good health and CMV-seronegative. This sequence joins TRBV25-1 and TRBJ1-2, with TRBD1 identical over 7 bases. The specimen was PBMCs. CDR3 nucleotides: TGTGCCAGCAGTGAAGCGGCAGGGGGTACGGGTACCTTC. Translation gives CASSEAAGGTGTF.